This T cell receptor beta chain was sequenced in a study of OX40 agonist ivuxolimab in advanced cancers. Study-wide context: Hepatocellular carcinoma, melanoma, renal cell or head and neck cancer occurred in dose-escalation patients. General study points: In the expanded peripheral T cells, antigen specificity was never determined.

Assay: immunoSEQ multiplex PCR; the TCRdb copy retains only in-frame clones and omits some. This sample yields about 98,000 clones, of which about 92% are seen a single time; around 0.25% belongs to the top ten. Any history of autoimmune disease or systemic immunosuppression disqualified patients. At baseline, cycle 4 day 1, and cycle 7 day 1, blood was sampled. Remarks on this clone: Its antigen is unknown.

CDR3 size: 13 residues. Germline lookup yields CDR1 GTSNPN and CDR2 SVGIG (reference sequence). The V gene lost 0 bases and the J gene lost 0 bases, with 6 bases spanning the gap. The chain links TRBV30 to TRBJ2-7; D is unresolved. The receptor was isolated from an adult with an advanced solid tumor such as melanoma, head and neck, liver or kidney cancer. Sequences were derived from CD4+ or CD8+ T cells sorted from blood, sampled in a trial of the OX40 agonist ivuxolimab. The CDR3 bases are TGTGCCTGGAGTGTCAAGAGCTCCTACGAGCAGTACTTC. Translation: CAWSVKSSYEQYF.